This T cell receptor (beta chain) came from a study of radiotherapy plus CTLA-4 blockade in lung cancer. Notes on this clone: Its specificity is unknown.

Germline V gene data show CDR1 as SGHTA and CDR2 as FQGTGA. This CDR3 is built from 16 residues. Trimming removed 3 bases from V and 2 bases from J, with 15 bases in between. Study conclusions and caveats: TCR clones from tumors expanded in blood after radiotherapy plus ipilimumab.

Using immunoSEQ multiplex PCR, the repertoire was profiled, and TCRdb retains in-frame clones only, with some absent. The sample gives about 97,000 clones, 60% to 75% of which show up once; 2.5% to 3.5% is in the top ten. The rearrangement links TRBV7-3 to TRBJ2-3; D remains ambiguous. The specimen was peripheral blood, collected from a patient treated with radiotherapy plus ipilimumab. This TCR was recovered from a human donor with non-small cell lung cancer who had a partial response to radiotherapy plus ipilimumab. Some clones in this sample may be carry-over from other donors' samples. Here the CDR3 reads CASSLSAAASTDTQYF. The CDR3 DNA is TGTGCCAGCAGCTTGTCGGCCGCGGCGTCCACAGATACGCAGTATTTT. Supplemented by reference TRBV7-3 and TRBJ2-3, the full variable domain reads GAGVSQTPSNKVTEKGKYVELRCDPISGHTALYWYRQSLGQGPEFLIYFQGTGAADDSGLPNDRFFAVRPEGSVSTLKIQRTERGDSAVYLCASSLSAAASTDTQYFGPGTRLTVL.